What follows describes a single T cell receptor (beta chain). Antigen: not known. This specimen comes from a study of blood T cells in healthy people across ages. Study-wide points: A greater number of naive CD4+ cells and higher diversity distinguished long-lived donors from aged donors.

Germline CDR1 SNHLY, CDR2 FYNNEI. CDR3 length equals 12 residues. The V end lost 9 bases, the J end lost 7 bases, and 14 bases lay between the germline ends. Every sample yielded at least 7 million isolated PBMCs. Each sample yielded at least 5.5 micrograms of PBMC total RNA. For the second PCR, which ran for about 7 to 11 cycles, a sample-barcoded 5' primer and a J-beta primer mix were used. TCRdb redid the calling of the 5' RACE reads with MiXCR, one entry per CDR3 protein. The table has some 750,000 distinct CDR3 sequences, approximately 21% seen once; the top ten hold about 22%. Specimen: blood. The sequence came from a man aged 65-85 years in good health. This chain links TRBV2 with TRBJ2-3; D might be TRBD2 (5 bases). The CDR3 nucleotides read TGTGCCAGGGGGAAGACTACACATACGCAGTATTTT. It translates to CARGKTTHTQYF.